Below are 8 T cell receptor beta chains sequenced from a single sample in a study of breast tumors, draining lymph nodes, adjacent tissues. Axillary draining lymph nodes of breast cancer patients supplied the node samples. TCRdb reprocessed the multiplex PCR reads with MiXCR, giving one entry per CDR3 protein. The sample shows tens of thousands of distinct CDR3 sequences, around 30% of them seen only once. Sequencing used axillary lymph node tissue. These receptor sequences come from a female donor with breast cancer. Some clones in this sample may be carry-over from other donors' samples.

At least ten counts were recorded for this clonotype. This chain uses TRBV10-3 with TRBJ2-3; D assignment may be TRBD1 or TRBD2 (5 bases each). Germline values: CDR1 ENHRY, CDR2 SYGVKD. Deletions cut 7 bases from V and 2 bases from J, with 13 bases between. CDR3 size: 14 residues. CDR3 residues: CAITPGPDTDTQYF. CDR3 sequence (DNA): TGTGCCATCACCCCGGGACCAGACACAGATACGCAGTATTTT.

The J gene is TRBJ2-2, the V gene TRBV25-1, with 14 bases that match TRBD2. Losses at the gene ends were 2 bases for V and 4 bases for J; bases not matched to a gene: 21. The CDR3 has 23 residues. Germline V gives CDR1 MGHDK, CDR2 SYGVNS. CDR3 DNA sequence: TGTGCCAGCAGTGAAACTAGCGGAGTCAACATTGTGGGGACTAGCGGGAGCACCGGGGAGCTGTTTTTT. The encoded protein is CASSETSGVNIVGTSGSTGELFF.

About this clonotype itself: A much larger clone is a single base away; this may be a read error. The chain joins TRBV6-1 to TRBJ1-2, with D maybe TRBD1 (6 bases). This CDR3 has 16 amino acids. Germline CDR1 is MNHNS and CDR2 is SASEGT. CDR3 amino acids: CASSHSRFTGNYDYTF. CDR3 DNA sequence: TGTGCCAGCAGTCACTCGCGGTTTACAGGGAACTATGACTACACCTTC.

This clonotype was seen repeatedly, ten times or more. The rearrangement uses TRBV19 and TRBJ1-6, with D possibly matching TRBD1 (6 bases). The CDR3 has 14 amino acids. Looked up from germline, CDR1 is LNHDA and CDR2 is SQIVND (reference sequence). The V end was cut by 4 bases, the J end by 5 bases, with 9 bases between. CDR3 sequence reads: CASSNRVDNSPLHF. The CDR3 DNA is TGTGCCAGTAGTAACAGGGTTGATAATTCACCCCTCCACTTT.

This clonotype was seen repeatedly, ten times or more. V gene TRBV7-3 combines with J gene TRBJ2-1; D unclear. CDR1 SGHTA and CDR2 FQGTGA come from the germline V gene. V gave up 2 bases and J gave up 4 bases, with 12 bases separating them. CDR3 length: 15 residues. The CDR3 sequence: CASSLEGLIYNEQFF. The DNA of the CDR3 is TGTGCCAGCAGCTTAGAAGGTTTAATTTACAATGAGCAGTTCTTC.

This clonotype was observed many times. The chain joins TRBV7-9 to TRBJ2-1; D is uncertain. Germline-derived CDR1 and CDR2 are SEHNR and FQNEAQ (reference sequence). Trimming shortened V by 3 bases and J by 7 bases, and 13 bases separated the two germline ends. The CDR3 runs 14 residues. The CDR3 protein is CASSLATWLNEQFF. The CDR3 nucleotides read TGTGCCAGCAGCTTGGCGACTTGGCTTAATGAGCAGTTCTTC.

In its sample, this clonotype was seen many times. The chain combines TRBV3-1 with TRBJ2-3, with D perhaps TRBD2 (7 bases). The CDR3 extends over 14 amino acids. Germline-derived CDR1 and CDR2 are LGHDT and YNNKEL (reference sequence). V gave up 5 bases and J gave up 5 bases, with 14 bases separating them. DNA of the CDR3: TGTGCCAGCAGCAAGGGGGAGGGGGAAGATACGCAGTATTTT. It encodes CASSKGEGEDTQYF.

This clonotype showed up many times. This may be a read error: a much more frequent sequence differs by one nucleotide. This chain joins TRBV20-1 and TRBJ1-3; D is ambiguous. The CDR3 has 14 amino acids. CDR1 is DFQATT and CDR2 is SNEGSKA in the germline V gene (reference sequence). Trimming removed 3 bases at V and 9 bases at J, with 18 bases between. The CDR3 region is CSARSGKMRTTIYF. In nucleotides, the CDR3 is TGCAGTGCTAGGTCGGGGAAGATGAGAACCACCATATATTTT.